These 24 T cell receptor beta chains were sequenced from one sample in a study of molecular identifiers for immune sequencing clone quantification. Each CDR3 protein gets one entry after TCRdb re-called the PCR reads with MiXCR. Here the sample spans about 510,000 distinct CDR3 sequences, less than 30% being singletons. Sequences were obtained from naive CD8+ T cells from blood, with Jurkat cell RNA spiked in. Subset defined: FACS-sorted CD8+CD4-CCR7+CD45RA+ naive T cells. All receptors derive from a human donor in good health. Some libraries in this study had Jurkat cell RNA spiked in.

This clonotype was seen more than once but under ten times. The CDR3 protein is CASSYRGTGANVLTF. CDR3 bases: TGTGCCAGCAGTTACAGGGGGACTGGGGCCAACGTCCTGACTTTC. V usage is TRBV6-5 and J usage is TRBJ2-6; tentatively, D is TRBD1 (6 bases). V gave up 2 bases and J gave up 2 bases, with 7 bases separating them. Germline-derived CDR1 and CDR2 are MNHEY and SVGAGI. There are 15 residues in the CDR3.

This chain connects TRBV7-9 to TRBJ1-4; unclear D gene. The CDR3 contains 13 residues. Per the germline V gene, CDR1 is SEHNR and CDR2 is FQNEAQ (reference sequence). The CDR3 reads CATAGRDVEKLFF. CDR3 nucleotides: TGTGCTACGGCCGGTAGGGATGTAGAAAAACTGTTTTTT.

The rearrangement uses TRBV4-1 and TRBJ2-3, with 9 bases fitting TRBD2. The germline V gene has CDR1 MGHRA and CDR2 YSYEKL. J gave up 1 base and V 4 bases, and 3 bases lay outside the gene matches. The CDR3 spans 15 residues. CDR3: CASSPRTSGTDTQYF. In nucleotides, the CDR3 is TGCGCCAGCAGCCCCCGGACTAGCGGCACAGATACGCAGTATTTT.

The genes are TRBV6-5 and TRBJ2-7; no clear D. Per the germline V gene, CDR1 is MNHEY and CDR2 is SVGAGI. V dropped 6 bases and J dropped 2 bases, with 8 bases sitting between them. The CDR3 runs 12 residues. DNA for the CDR3: TGTGCCAGCAGAGGGCACGCCTACGAGCAGTACTTC. Protein sequence: CASRGHAYEQYF.

The CDR3 sequence: CATSDSRDTGPYSNQPQHF. In DNA, the CDR3 is TGTGCCACCAGTGATTCGCGAGATACAGGGCCCTATAGCAATCAGCCCCAGCATTTT. This sequence joins TRBV24-1 and TRBJ1-5, with D possibly TRBD1 on 6 matching bases. Germline CDR1 and CDR2: KGHDR and SFDVKD. V was cut by 2 bases and J by 0 bases, with 19 bases left in between. This CDR3 spans 19 amino acids.

This clonotype has at least ten counts. The V and J genes are TRBV2 and TRBJ2-7; tentatively, D is TRBD1 (5 bases). In germline, CDR1 is SNHLY, CDR2 FYNNEI. CDR3 length equals 14 residues. The ends were cut back, 1 base at V and 0 bases at J, with 7 bases in the middle. CDR3 nucleotide sequence: TGTGCCAGCAGTGAAGTTGGGGCCTCCTACGAGCAGTACTTC. Its protein is CASSEVGASYEQYF.

This clonotype came up many times. The gene calls are TRBV12-3 or TRBV12-4 and TRBJ1-1; D is unresolved. Trimming removed 3 bases at V and 5 bases at J, with 7 bases between. CDR3 length: 12 residues. The CDR3 DNA reads as TGTGCCAGCAGTTTCGGACGGACTGAAGCTTTCTTT. Translation: CASSFGRTEAFF.

Points on this clonotype: This may stem from a read error, because a much larger clone lies one nucleotide away. The V gene is TRBV6-5, the J gene TRBJ1-1; 8 bases line up with TRBD1. The CDR3 runs 15 residues. The germline V gene encodes CDR1 MNHEY and CDR2 SVGAGI. In DNA form, the CDR3 reads TGTACCAGCAGTTACACCGGACAGGGAGGGACTGAAGCTTTCTTT. This encodes CTSSYTGQGGTEAFF.

This clonotype was seen a few times. The J gene is TRBJ1-3, the V gene TRBV18, with D possibly matching TRBD1 (6 bases). Trimming stripped 2 bases from V and 1 base from J, with 15 bases between. The CDR3 totals 17 residues. Germline CDR1 reads KGHSH; CDR2 reads LQKENI. This CDR3 is CASSPSDSEPSGNTIYF. In DNA form, the CDR3 reads TGTGCCAGCTCACCATCGGACAGTGAACCTTCTGGAAACACCATATATTTT.

This clonotype was picked up many times. The chain's CDR3 is CSVEEFRDSLVPAFF. Here the CDR3 DNA reads TGCAGCGTTGAAGAGTTCCGAGACAGTCTCGTTCCAGCTTTCTTT. This chain links TRBV29-1 with TRBJ1-1; D may be TRBD1 (5 bases). CDR1 and CDR2 from the germline V gene are SQVTM and ANQGSEA. The CDR3 spans 15 residues. Trimming left V 0 bases short and J 10 bases short, with 21 bases between.

The chain joins TRBV7-2 to TRBJ2-2; D may correspond to TRBD1 or TRBD2 (5 bases each). The CDR3 has 15 residues. Per the germline V gene, CDR1 is SGHTA and CDR2 is FQGNSA. Trimming cost V 2 bases and J 4 bases, with 11 bases left between them. This CDR3 is CASSLWLGTTGELFF. The CDR3 region has the DNA TGTGCCAGCAGCTTATGGCTGGGGACCACCGGGGAGCTGTTTTTT.

A note on this clonotype: One end of the junction does not line up with germline, which may come from a read error. The gene calls are TRBV12-5 and TRBJ2-5; TRBD1 agrees at 9 bases. Germline lookup yields CDR1 LGHNT and CDR2 FRNRAP. The CDR3 has 14 amino acids. CDR3 nucleotides: TGTGCTAGTGGGACGGACAGGGGAAAAGAGGCCCAGTACTTC. It yields the protein CASGTDRGKEAQYF.

This clonotype was counted a few times. A clone one base away is much larger, so this may be a read error. As DNA, the CDR3 is TGTGCCAGCAGTTACACAGACGGGAACACTGAAGCTGTCTTT. Protein: CASSYTDGNTEAVF. This chain joins TRBV6-5 and TRBJ1-1, with D hard to call. Germline lookup yields CDR1 MNHEY and CDR2 SVGAGI. There are 14 residues in the CDR3.

The chain couples TRBV27 to TRBJ1-2, with D perhaps matching TRBD1 (5 bases). The CDR3 length is 15 residues. V gave up 5 bases and J gave up 0 bases, with 13 bases separating them. Germline lookup yields CDR1 MNHEY and CDR2 SMNVEV (reference sequence). This CDR3 is CASSPTVKANYGYTF. For the CDR3, the DNA is TGTGCCAGCAGTCCGACAGTTAAAGCTAACTATGGCTACACCTTC.

The chain joins TRBV7-9 to TRBJ2-1; no clear D. The CDR3 contains 11 residues. V was pared by 5 bases and J by 8 bases, with 7 bases between. The germline V gene has CDR1 SEHNR and CDR2 FQNEAQ (reference sequence). The CDR3 sequence: CASSGRDEQFF. CDR3 bases: TGTGCCAGCAGCGGAAGGGATGAGCAGTTCTTC.

V is TRBV27 and J is TRBJ1-5, with D maybe TRBD1 (5 bases). The V gene's germline CDR1 is MNHEY and CDR2 SMNVEV (reference sequence). V lost 1 base and J lost 0, with 16 bases in between. The CDR3 covers 18 residues. The CDR3 region is CASSLFSSTAYSNQPQHF. DNA of the CDR3: TGTGCCAGCAGTTTATTTTCCTCGACAGCGTATAGCAATCAGCCCCAGCATTTT.

This clonotype was observed a handful of times. The chain employs TRBV6-5 and TRBJ2-7; TRBD1 matches at 10 bases. J gave up 0 bases and V 3 bases, and 5 bases lay outside the gene matches. Germline CDR1 reads MNHEY; CDR2 reads SVGAGI. The CDR3 spans 16 residues. The CDR3 loop is CASSYRRDRGSYEQYF. Here the CDR3 DNA reads TGTGCCAGCAGTTATCGGAGGGACAGGGGCTCCTACGAGCAGTACTTC.

This clonotype has ten or more counts. The chain joins TRBV2 to TRBJ1-1, with D maybe TRBD1 (5 bases). The CDR3 runs to 13 residues. Germline CDR1 is SNHLY and CDR2 is FYNNEI. V gave up 7 bases and J gave up 3 bases, with 12 bases separating them. CDR3 residues: CASMGGTYTEAFF. The CDR3 DNA sequence: TGTGCCAGCATGGGAGGGACCTACACTGAAGCTTTCTTT.

Here the CDR3 reads CASSIGLAGSQETQYF. CDR3 in DNA: TGTGCCAGTAGTATAGGGCTAGCGGGATCCCAAGAGACCCAGTACTTC. The chain combines TRBV19 with TRBJ2-5; 9 bases align to TRBD2. Trimming removed 1 base from V and 1 base from J; junction bases left unmatched: 4. This CDR3 comprises 16 residues. Germline values: CDR1 LNHDA, CDR2 SQIVND (reference sequence).

The chain is built from TRBV12-3 or TRBV12-4 and TRBJ2-1; the match to TRBD2 covers 9 bases. This CDR3 region has 17 residues. V lost 6 bases to trimming and J lost 7 bases; unmatched junction nucleotides: 16. In DNA form, the CDR3 reads TGTGCCAGCAGCCCTTTCCTGCGGGGGGGCGGGGTAAATGAGCAGTTCTTC. Amino acids: CASSPFLRGGGVNEQFF.

Notes on this clonotype: A read error may be the cause here, since a much bigger clone is one base away. The chain combines TRBV5-4 with TRBJ2-3, with D perhaps being TRBD1 or TRBD2 (5 bases each). The germline gives CDR1 SGHNT, CDR2 YYREEE (reference sequence). The V and J ends lost 7 bases and 4 bases respectively, with 19 bases between them. CDR3 length: 15 amino acids. CDR3 nucleotide sequence: TGTGCCAGCGGCCGACGGGACCAGAGCCCAGATACGCAGTATTTT. Amino acids: CASGRRDQSPDTQYF.

This clonotype was counted a few times. V is TRBV7-2 and J is TRBJ1-6; 11 bases line up with TRBD1. With 5 bases clipped from V and 4 bases from J, the junction kept 7 bases outside the gene matches. Germline V gives CDR1 SGHTA, CDR2 FQGNSA. CDR3 length: 17 amino acids. CDR3: CASSLLGQGVYNSPLHF. The CDR3, as DNA: TGTGCCAGCAGCCTATTGGGACAGGGGGTTTATAATTCACCCCTCCACTTT.

This clonotype was detected ten times or more. The rearrangement joins TRBV5-5 to TRBJ2-3; D remains unclear. The CDR3 loop spans 11 amino acids. The V end lost 5 bases, the J end lost 7 bases, and 8 bases lay between the germline ends. CDR1 is SGHKS and CDR2 is YYEKEE in the germline V gene (reference sequence). The chain's CDR3 is CASSNRNTQYF. In DNA form, the CDR3 reads TGTGCCAGCAGTAACCGGAATACGCAGTATTTT. The complete variable domain, with remaining parts taken from reference TRBV5-5 and TRBJ2-3, reads DAGVTQSPTHLIKTRGQQVTLRCSPISGHKSVSWYQQVLGQGPQFIFQYYEKEERGRGNFPDRFSARQFPNYSSELNVNALLLGDSALYLCASSNRNTQYFGPGTRLTVL.

This clonotype occurred many times. One junction end disagrees with the germline gene, perhaps due to a read error. The chain recombines TRBV4-3 with TRBJ2-1, with D possibly being TRBD1 (5 bases). Germline CDR1 is LGHNA and CDR2 is YSLEER. The length of the CDR3 is 16 residues. The CDR3 region has the DNA TGCGCCAGCAGGGGGCACAGGAACAACAATGAGCAGTTCTTGGTCTTC. This translates into CASRGHRNNNEQFLVF.